The text below deals with one TCR beta chain. Trimming stripped 6 bases from V and 2 bases from J, with 14 bases between. Looked up from germline, CDR1 is MNHEY and CDR2 is SMNVEV (reference sequence). The CDR3 loop spans 14 amino acids. This entry belongs to a study of T cell responses to AZD1222 COVID-19 vaccine. TCRdb's table, derived via immunoSEQ multiplex PCR, lists solely in-frame clones and lacks some. The sample lists 100,000 to 120,000 clones, 94% seen once, with around 3% in the top ten. Sequencing used peripheral blood, obtained 28 days after the second AZD1222 dose. The chain couples TRBV27 to TRBJ2-7; possible D gene TRBD1, 5 bases. This clonotype was sampled from an adult who received the AZD1222 COVID-19 vaccine. The CDR3 reads CASSLVQGTYEQYF. For the CDR3, the DNA is TGTGCCAGCAGCTTAGTTCAGGGTACCTACGAGCAGTACTTC.